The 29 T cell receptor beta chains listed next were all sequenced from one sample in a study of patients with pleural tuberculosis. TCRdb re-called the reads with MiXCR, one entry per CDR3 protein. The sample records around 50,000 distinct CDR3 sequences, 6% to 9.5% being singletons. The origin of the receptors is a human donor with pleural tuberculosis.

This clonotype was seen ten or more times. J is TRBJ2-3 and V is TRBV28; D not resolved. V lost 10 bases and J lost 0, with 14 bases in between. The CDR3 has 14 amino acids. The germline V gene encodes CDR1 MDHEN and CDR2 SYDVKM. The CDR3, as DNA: TGTGCCACCCAGACTGTACGCAGCACAGATACGCAGTATTTT. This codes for CATQTVRSTDTQYF.

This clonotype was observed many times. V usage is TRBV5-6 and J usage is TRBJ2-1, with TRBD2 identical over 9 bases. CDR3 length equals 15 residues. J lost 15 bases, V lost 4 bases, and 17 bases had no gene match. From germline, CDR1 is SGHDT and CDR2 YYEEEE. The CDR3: CASSDGGAGGGVRFF. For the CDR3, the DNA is TGTGCCAGCAGCGATGGGGGAGCGGGAGGCGGGGTTCGGTTCTTC.

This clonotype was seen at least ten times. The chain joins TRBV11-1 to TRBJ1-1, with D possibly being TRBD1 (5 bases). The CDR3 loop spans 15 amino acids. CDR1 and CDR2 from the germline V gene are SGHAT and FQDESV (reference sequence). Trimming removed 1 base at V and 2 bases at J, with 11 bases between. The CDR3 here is CASSLGWQGNTEAFF. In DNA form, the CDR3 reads TGTGCCAGCAGCTTAGGCTGGCAGGGCAACACTGAAGCTTTCTTT.

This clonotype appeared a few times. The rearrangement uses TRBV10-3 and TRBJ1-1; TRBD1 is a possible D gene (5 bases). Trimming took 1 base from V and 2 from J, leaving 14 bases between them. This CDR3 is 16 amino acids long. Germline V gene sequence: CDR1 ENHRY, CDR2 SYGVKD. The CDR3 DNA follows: TGTGCCATCAGTGAGTTAGACAGAGAGTTTAACACTGAAGCTTTCTTT. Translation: CAISELDREFNTEAFF.

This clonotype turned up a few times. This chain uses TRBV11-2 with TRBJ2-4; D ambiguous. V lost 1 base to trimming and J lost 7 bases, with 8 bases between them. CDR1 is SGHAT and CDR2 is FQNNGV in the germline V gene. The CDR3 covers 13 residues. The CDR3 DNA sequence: TGTGCCAGCAGCTTAGTAAGCGCCAACATTCAGTACTTC. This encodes CASSLVSANIQYF.

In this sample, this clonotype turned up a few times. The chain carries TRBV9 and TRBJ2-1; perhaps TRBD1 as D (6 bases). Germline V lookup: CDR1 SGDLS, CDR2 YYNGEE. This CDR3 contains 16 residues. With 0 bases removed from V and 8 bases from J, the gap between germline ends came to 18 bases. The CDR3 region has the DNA TGTGCCAGCAGCGTAGTGAGGGACAACCCTCGCCATGAGCAGTTCTTC. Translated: CASSVVRDNPRHEQFF.

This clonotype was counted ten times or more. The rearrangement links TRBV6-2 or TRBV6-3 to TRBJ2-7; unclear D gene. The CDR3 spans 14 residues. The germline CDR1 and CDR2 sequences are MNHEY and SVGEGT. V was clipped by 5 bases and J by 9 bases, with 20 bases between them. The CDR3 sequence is CASSTRLRAMGQYV. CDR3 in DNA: TGTGCCAGCAGTACTCGGTTGAGAGCCATGGGGCAGTACGTC.

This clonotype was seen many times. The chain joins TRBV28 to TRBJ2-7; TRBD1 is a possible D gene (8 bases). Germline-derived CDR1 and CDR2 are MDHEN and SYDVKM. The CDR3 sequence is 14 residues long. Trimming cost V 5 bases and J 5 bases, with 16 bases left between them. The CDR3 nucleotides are TGTGCCAGCAGTCTACCTACAGGGGGGGACGAGCAGTACTTC. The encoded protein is CASSLPTGGDEQYF.

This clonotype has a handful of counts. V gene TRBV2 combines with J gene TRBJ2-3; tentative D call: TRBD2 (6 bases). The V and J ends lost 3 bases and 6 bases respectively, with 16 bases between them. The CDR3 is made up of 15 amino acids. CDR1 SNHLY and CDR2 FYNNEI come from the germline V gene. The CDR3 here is CASSEAGWGVDTQYF. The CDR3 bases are TGTGCCAGCAGTGAGGCCGGCTGGGGGGTCGATACGCAGTATTTT.

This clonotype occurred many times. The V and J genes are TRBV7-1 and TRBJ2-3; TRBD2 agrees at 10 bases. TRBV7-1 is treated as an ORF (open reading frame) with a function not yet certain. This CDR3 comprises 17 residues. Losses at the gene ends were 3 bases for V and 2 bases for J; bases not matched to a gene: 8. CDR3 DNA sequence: TGTGCCAGCAGCTCTTTTTACGGGACTAGCGTCACAGATACGCAGTATTTT. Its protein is CASSSFYGTSVTDTQYF.

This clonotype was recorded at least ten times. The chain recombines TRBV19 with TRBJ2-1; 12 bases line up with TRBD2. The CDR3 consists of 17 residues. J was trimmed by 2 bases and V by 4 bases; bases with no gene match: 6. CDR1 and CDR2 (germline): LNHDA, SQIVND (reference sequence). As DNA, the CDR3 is TGTGCCAGTAGTAACCCCAGGACTAGCGGGACCTACAATGAGCAGTTCTTC. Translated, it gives CASSNPRTSGTYNEQFF.

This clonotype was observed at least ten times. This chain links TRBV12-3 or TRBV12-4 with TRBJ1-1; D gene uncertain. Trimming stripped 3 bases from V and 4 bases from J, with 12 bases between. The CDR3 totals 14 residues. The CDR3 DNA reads TGTGCCAGCAGTTTGGAGTCAACCGGCACTGAAGCTTTCTTT. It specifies CASSLESTGTEAFF.

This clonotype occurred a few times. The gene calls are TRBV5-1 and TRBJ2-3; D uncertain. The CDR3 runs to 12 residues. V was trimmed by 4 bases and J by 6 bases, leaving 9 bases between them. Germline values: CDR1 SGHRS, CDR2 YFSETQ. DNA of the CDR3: TGCGCCAGCAGCGGGGAAGGGGATACGCAGTATTTT. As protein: CASSGEGDTQYF.

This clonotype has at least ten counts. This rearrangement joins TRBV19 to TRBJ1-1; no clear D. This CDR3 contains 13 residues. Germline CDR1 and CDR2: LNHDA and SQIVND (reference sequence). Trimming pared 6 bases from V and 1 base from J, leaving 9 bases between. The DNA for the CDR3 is TGTGCCAGTAGGATGAAAGGGAACACTGAAGCTTTCTTT. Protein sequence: CASRMKGNTEAFF.

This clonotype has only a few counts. The CDR3 DNA sequence: TGCAGCGTAGTACAGGGGGCGCTTTACAATGAGCAGTTCTTC. Amino acids: CSVVQGALYNEQFF. The rearrangement uses TRBV29-1 and TRBJ2-1, with 9 bases that match TRBD1. The V segment lost 6 bases and the J segment 4 bases; nucleotides outside the gene matches: 7. The CDR3 contains 14 residues. CDR1 is SQVTM, CDR2 ANQGSEA, per germline.

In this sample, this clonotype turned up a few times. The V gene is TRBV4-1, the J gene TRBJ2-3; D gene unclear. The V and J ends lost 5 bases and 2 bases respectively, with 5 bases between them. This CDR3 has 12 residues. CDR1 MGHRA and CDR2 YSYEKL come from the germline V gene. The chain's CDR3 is CASSDPTDTQYF. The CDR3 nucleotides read TGCGCCAGCAGCGACCCCACAGATACGCAGTATTTT.

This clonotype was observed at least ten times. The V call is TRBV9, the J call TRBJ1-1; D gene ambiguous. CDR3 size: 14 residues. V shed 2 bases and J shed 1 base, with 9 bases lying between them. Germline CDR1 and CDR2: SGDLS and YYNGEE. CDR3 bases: TGTGCCAGCAGCGTCTCGAGCCAGAACACTGAAGCTTTCTTT. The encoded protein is CASSVSSQNTEAFF. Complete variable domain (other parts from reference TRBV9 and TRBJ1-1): DSGVTQTPKHLITATGQRVTLRCSPRSGDLSVYWYQQSLDQGLQFLIQYYNGEERAKGNILERFSAQQFPDLHSELNLSSLELGDSALYFCASSVSSQNTEAFFGQGTRLTVV.

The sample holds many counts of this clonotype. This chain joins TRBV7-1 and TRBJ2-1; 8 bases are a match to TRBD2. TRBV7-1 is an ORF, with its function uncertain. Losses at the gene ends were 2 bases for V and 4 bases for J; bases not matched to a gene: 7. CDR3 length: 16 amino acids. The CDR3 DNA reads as TGTGCCAGCAGCTCACATTTGCTAGCGGGTTACAATGAGCAGTTCTTC. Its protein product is CASSSHLLAGYNEQFF.

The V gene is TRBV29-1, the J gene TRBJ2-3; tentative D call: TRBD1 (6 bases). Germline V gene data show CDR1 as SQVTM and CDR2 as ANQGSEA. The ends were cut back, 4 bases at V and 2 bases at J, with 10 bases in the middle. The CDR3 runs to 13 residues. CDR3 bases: TGCAGCGTTGGGCGGACAGACACAGATACGCAGTATTTT. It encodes CSVGRTDTDTQYF.

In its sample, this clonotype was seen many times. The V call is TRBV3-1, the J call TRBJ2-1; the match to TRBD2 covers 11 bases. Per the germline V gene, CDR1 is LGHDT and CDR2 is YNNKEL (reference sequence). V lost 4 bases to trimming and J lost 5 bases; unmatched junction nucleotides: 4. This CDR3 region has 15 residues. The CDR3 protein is CASSPTSGTNNEQFF. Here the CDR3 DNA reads TGTGCCAGCAGCCCGACTAGCGGGACGAACAATGAGCAGTTCTTC.

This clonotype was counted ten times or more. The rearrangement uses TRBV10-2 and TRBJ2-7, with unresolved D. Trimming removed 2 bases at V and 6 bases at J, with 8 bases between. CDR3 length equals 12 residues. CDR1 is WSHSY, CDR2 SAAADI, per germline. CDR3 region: CASSELSSEQYV. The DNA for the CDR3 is TGCGCCAGCAGTGAGCTTAGCTCCGAGCAGTACGTC.

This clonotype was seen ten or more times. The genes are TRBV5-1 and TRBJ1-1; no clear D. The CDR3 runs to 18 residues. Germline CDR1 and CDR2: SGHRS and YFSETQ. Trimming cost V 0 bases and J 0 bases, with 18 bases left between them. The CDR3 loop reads CASSLAPVQGSMNTEAFF. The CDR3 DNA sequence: TGCGCCAGCAGCTTGGCGCCCGTGCAAGGATCAATGAACACTGAAGCTTTCTTT.

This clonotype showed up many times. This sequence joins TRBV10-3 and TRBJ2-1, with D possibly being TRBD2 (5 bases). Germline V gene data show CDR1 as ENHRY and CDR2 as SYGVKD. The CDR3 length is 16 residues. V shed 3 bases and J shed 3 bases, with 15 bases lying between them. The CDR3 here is CAISDWSGTIYNEQFF. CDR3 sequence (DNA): TGTGCCATCAGTGACTGGAGCGGAACGATCTACAATGAGCAGTTCTTC.

CDR3 nucleotides: TGTGCCAGCAGTGGACTAGCTGATACGCAGTATTTT. As protein: CASSGLADTQYF. The chain employs TRBV12-3 or TRBV12-4 and TRBJ2-3, with 8 bases matching TRBD2. V lost 5 bases to trimming and J lost 6 bases; unmatched junction nucleotides: 1. The CDR3 loop spans 12 amino acids.

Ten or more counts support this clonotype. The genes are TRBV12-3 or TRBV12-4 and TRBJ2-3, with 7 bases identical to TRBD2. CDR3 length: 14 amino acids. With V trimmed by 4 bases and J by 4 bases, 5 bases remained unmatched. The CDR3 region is CASSWRGRADTQYF. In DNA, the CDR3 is TGTGCCAGCAGTTGGCGGGGGAGGGCAGATACGCAGTATTTT.

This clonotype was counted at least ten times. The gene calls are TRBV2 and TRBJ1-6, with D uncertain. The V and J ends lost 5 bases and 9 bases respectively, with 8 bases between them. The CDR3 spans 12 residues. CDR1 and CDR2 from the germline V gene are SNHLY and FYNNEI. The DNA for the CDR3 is TGTGCCAGCAGTCGCAAGGGTTCACCCCTCCACTTT. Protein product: CASSRKGSPLHF. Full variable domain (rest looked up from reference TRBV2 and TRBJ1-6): EPEVTQTPSHQVTQMGQEVILRCVPISNHLYFYWYRQILGQKVEFLVSFYNNEISEKSEIFDDQFSVERPDGSNFTLKIRSTKLEDSAMYFCASSRKGSPLHFGNGTRLTVT.

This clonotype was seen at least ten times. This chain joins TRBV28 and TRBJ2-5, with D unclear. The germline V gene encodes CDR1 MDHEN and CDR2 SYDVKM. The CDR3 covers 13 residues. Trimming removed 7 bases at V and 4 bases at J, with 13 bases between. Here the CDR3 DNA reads TGTGCCAGCAAAGGTACCGTAGGAGAGACCCAGTACTTC. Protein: CASKGTVGETQYF.

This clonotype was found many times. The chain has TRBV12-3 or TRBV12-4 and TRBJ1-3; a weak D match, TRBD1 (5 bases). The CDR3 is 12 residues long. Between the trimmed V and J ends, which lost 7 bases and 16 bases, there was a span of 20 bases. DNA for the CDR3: TGTGCCAGCAACGCCGGGGCAGATACCAACTATTTT. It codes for CASNAGADTNYF.

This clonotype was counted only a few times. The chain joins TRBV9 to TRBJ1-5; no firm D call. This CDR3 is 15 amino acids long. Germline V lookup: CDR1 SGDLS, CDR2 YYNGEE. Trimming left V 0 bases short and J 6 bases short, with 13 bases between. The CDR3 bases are TGTGCCAGCAGCGTAGGACTCCAAAAGGGTCAGCCCCAGCATTTT. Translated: CASSVGLQKGQPQHF. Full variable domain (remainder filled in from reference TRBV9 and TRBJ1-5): DSGVTQTPKHLITATGQRVTLRCSPRSGDLSVYWYQQSLDQGLQFLIQYYNGEERAKGNILERFSAQQFPDLHSELNLSSLELGDSALYFCASSVGLQKGQPQHFGDGTRLSIL.